Presented here are 18 T cell receptor beta chains from one specimen sequenced in a study of spatial heterogeneity in lung cancer. These receptors' targets are unknown. From the 5' RACE reads, TCRdb called clonotypes with MiXCR, one entry per CDR3 protein. Among fewer than 5,500 distinct CDR3 sequences listed, roughly 9% were seen once. The time point was: sample taken at primary tumor resection. Notes on the study in general: Counts of expanded intratumoral alpha and beta TCRs tracked tumor mutation counts.

Sequenced material: lung tumor tissue, taken at surgery. The receptors shown here come from a female donor with early-stage non-small cell lung cancer.

This clonotype was observed at least ten times. This chain links TRBV20-1 with TRBJ2-4; tentatively, D is TRBD1 or TRBD2 (5 bases each). The CDR3 runs to 15 residues. CDR1 and CDR2 from the germline V gene are DFQATT and SNEGSKA (reference sequence). Trimming left V 6 bases short and J 1 base short, with 16 bases between. CDR3 DNA sequence: TGCAGTGCAGGGACCAGGGCAAATGCCAAAAACATTCAGTACTTC. Its protein product is CSAGTRANAKNIQYF.

Judged by abundance, this clonotype is medium-sized. The V call is TRBV28, the J call TRBJ2-7; D is possibly TRBD2 (5 bases). The CDR3 contains 15 residues. Germline CDR1 is MDHEN and CDR2 is SYDVKM. V shed 1 base and J shed 2 bases, with 12 bases lying between them. The CDR3 region has the DNA TGTGCCAGCAGTTTATCCGCGGGCTTTACCTACGAGCAGTACTTC. Translating it yields CASSLSAGFTYEQYF.

This clonotype was seen only a few times. V and J are TRBV2 and TRBJ1-5; D uncertain. V shed 4 bases and J shed 6 bases, with 10 bases lying between them. From germline, CDR1 is SNHLY and CDR2 FYNNEI. The CDR3 loop spans 13 amino acids. The CDR3 DNA reads TGTGCCAGCAGTGTATTGGGTTTTCAGCCCCAGCATTTT. It encodes CASSVLGFQPQHF.

The V gene is TRBV12-3 or TRBV12-4, the J gene TRBJ2-5; tentative D call: TRBD2 (6 bases). This CDR3 has 15 amino acids. V lost 3 bases to trimming and J lost 5 bases, with 16 bases between them. CDR3 region: CASSLVGGAVETQYF. Here the CDR3 DNA reads TGTGCCAGCAGTTTGGTGGGAGGCGCGGTGGAGACCCAGTACTTC.

Within the sample, this clonotype is medium-sized. V gene TRBV27 combines with J gene TRBJ2-7, with D maybe TRBD2 (5 bases). This CDR3 spans 15 amino acids. The V end was cut by 2 bases, the J end by 4 bases, with 15 bases between. CDR1 and CDR2 from the germline V gene are MNHEY and SMNVEV (reference sequence). CDR3 sequence reads: CASSLGSASGYEQYF. As DNA, the CDR3 is TGTGCCAGCAGTTTAGGGTCAGCCTCGGGGTACGAGCAGTACTTC.

This clonotype was detected many times. The chain's CDR3 is CASSHRLLFQPQHF. CDR3 bases: TGTGCCAGCAGCCACAGGTTACTTTTTCAGCCCCAGCATTTT. The rearrangement joins TRBV28 to TRBJ1-5, with D perhaps matching TRBD1 (5 bases). Trimming took off 6 bases at V and 6 bases at J, with 15 bases between the two ends. Germline V gene data show CDR1 as MDHEN and CDR2 as SYDVKM. This CDR3 is built from 14 residues. Complete variable domain (other parts from reference TRBV28 and TRBJ1-5): DVKVTQSSRYLVKRTGEKVFLECVQDMDHENMFWYRQDPGLGLRLIYFSYDVKMKEKGDIPEGYSVSREKKERFSLILESASTNQTSMYLCASSHRLLFQPQHFGDGTRLSIL.

This clonotype has just a few counts. This chain uses TRBV28 with TRBJ1-4, with D maybe TRBD1 (5 bases). CDR3 length equals 15 residues. CDR1 is MDHEN and CDR2 is SYDVKM in the germline V gene. Trimming removed 6 bases at V and 1 base at J, with 12 bases between. Here the CDR3 reads CASRGIRVTNEKLFF. The CDR3 DNA is TGTGCCAGCAGGGGGATCAGGGTAACTAATGAAAAACTGTTTTTT.

By sample share, this clonotype is medium-sized. The V gene is TRBV7-2, the J gene TRBJ1-1; D is undetermined. V lost 0 bases, J lost 4 bases, and 3 bases lay in between. CDR3 length: 12 amino acids. CDR1 is SGHTA, CDR2 FQGNSA, per germline. CDR3 in DNA: TGTGCCAGCAGCTTAGCGGGCACTGAAGCTTTCTTT. Its protein product is CASSLAGTEAFF. The whole variable domain, remainder taken from reference TRBV7-2 and TRBJ1-1, is GAGVSQSPSNKVTEKGKDVELRCDPISGHTALYWYRQSLGQGLEFLIYFQGNSAPDKSGLPSDRFSAERTGGSVSTLTIQRTQQEDSAVYLCASSLAGTEAFFGQGTRLTVV.

This clonotype is labeled as medium-sized (0.01 to 0.1%). The genes are TRBV6-6 and TRBJ1-5; D is possibly TRBD1 (5 bases). This CDR3 region has 16 residues. CDR1 is MNHNY, CDR2 SVGAGI, per germline (reference sequence). Trimming shortened V by 0 bases and J by 4 bases, and 13 bases separated the two germline ends. CDR3 protein: CASSYSRGMENQPQHF. CDR3 coding DNA: TGTGCCAGCAGTTACTCGCGGGGCATGGAAAATCAGCCCCAGCATTTT.

The chain carries TRBV6-1 and TRBJ1-5; 7 bases agree with TRBD1. Trimming removed 7 bases from V and 3 bases from J; junction bases left unmatched: 6. There are 14 residues in the CDR3. Germline CDR1 and CDR2: MNHNS and SASEGT. The CDR3: CASTYGTANQPQHF. CDR3 in DNA: TGTGCCAGCACATACGGGACAGCCAATCAGCCCCAGCATTTT.

This clonotype was found a few times. At one end the junction does not follow the germline gene, possibly because of a read error. V is TRBV18 and J is TRBJ2-3; the match to TRBD2 covers 10 bases. The CDR3 has 16 residues. Germline CDR1 reads KGHSH; CDR2 reads LQKENI. The CDR3 DNA is TGTGTCAGCTCAAGGGCTAGCGGGAGCAGCACAGATACGCAGTATTTT. It yields the protein CVSSRASGSSTDTQYF.

The chain employs TRBV10-3 and TRBJ2-3; D gene uncertain. CDR1 ENHRY and CDR2 SYGVKD come from the germline V gene. The CDR3 is made up of 12 amino acids. Trimming took off 0 bases at V and 4 bases at J, with 2 bases between the two ends. The CDR3 sequence: CAISESADTQYF. DNA of the CDR3: TGTGCCATCAGTGAGTCGGCAGATACGCAGTATTTT.

This clonotype was observed a few times. CDR3 in DNA: TGTGCCAGCAGTGACAGCCTCTATGGCTACACCTTC. Amino acid sequence: CASSDSLYGYTF. The rearrangement uses TRBV28 and TRBJ1-2; weak D call: TRBD1 (5 bases). The CDR3 runs 12 residues. Germline V gene lookup returns CDR1 MDHEN and CDR2 SYDVKM. V shed 5 bases and J shed 4 bases, with 8 bases lying between them.

Turning to this clonotype: This may stem from a read error, because a much larger clone lies one nucleotide away. The limits of the CDR3 on the DNA are not certain, so only TCRdb's listed CDR3 is given. The chain joins TRBV7-2 to TRBJ1-1; whether TRBD1, the table's D call, matches the DNA was not checked. The CDR3 has 14 residues if both end residues are counted. The germline V gene encodes CDR1 SGHTA and CDR2 FQGNSA. The CDR3: CASSFGRGSTEVFF.

This chain uses TRBV5-4 with TRBJ1-1, with 7 bases matching TRBD1. Germline lookup yields CDR1 SGHNT and CDR2 YYREEE (reference sequence). V shed 2 bases and J 1 base; nucleotides not matched to a gene: 2. CDR3 length equals 14 residues. The CDR3 spells CASSLQGRNTEAFF. The DNA of the CDR3 is TGTGCCAGCAGCTTACAGGGGAGGAACACTGAAGCTTTCTTT.

This clonotype was seen a few times. The J gene is TRBJ2-7, the V gene TRBV7-2; D gene ambiguous. V was cut by 1 base and J by 3 bases, with 13 bases left in between. Germline CDR1 SGHTA, CDR2 FQGNSA. The length of the CDR3 is 15 residues. Written as DNA, the CDR3 is TGTGCCAGCAGCTTAGGGGTCAGCCTGGACTACGAGCAGTACTTC. Its translation is CASSLGVSLDYEQYF. The whole variable domain, remainder taken from reference TRBV7-2 and TRBJ2-7, is GAGVSQSPSNKVTEKGKDVELRCDPISGHTALYWYRQSLGQGLEFLIYFQGNSAPDKSGLPSDRFSAERTGGSVSTLTIQRTQQEDSAVYLCASSLGVSLDYEQYFGPGTRLTVT.

There are a few counts of this clonotype. The chain couples TRBV15 to TRBJ2-5; no firm D call. CDR3 size: 13 residues. Germline V gene sequence: CDR1 LNHNV, CDR2 YYDKDF (reference sequence). V shed 1 base and J shed 4 bases, with 7 bases lying between them. This CDR3 is CATSRAGVETQYF. The CDR3 DNA reads as TGTGCCACCAGCAGAGCTGGGGTAGAGACCCAGTACTTC.

This clonotype was recorded many times. The DNA of the CDR3 is TGCAGTGCTCTGCCTACAGGGAGCTCCTACAATGAGCAGTTCTTC. Translation: CSALPTGSSYNEQFF. The chain has TRBV20-1 and TRBJ2-1; a weak D match, TRBD1 (6 bases). The CDR3 contains 15 residues. Germline CDR1 and CDR2: DFQATT and SNEGSKA (reference sequence). The V end was cut by 5 bases, the J end by 0 bases, with 14 bases between.